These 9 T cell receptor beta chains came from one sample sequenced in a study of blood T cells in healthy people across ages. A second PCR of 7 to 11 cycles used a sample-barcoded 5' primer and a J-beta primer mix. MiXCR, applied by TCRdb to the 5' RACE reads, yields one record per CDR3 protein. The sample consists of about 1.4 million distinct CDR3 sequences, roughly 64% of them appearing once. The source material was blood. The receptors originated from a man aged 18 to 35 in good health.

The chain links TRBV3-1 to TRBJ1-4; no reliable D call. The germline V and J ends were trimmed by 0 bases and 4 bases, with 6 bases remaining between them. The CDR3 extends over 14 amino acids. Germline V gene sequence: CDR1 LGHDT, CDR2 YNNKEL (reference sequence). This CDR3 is CASSQEWLNEKLFF. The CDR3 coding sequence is TGTGCCAGCAGCCAAGAATGGCTTAATGAAAAACTGTTTTTT.

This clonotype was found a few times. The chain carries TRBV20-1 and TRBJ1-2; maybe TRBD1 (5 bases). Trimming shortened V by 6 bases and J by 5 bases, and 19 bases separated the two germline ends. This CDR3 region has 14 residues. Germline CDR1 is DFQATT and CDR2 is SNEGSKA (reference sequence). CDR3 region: CSARQGVGEYGYTF. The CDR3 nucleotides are TGCAGTGCAAGGCAGGGCGTCGGAGAATATGGCTACACCTTC.

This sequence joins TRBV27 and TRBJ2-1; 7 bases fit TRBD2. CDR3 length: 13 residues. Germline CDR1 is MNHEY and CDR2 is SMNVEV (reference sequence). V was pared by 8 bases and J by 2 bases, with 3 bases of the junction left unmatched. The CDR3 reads CASRDYAYNEQFF. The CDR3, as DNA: TGTGCCAGCCGGGACTACGCCTACAATGAGCAGTTCTTC.

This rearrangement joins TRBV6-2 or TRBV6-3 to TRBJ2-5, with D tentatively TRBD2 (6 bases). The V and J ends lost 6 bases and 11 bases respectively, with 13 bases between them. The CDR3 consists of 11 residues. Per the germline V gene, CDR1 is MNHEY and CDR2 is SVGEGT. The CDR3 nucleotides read TGTGCCAGCAGCCGCGGTCGGGAGCAGTACTTC. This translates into CASSRGREQYF.

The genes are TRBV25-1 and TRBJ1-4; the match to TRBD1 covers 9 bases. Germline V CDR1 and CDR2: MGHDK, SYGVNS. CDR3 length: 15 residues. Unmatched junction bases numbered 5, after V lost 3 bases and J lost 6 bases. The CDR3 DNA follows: TGTGCCAGCAGTGACCGGACAGGGGTACATGAAAAACTGTTTTTT. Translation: CASSDRTGVHEKLFF.

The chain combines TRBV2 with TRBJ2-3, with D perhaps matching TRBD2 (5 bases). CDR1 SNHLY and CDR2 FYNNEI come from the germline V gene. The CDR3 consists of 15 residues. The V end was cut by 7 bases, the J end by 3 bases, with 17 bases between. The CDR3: CASIVLGSGTDTQYF. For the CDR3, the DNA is TGTGCCAGCATCGTATTGGGGTCGGGGACAGATACGCAGTATTTT.

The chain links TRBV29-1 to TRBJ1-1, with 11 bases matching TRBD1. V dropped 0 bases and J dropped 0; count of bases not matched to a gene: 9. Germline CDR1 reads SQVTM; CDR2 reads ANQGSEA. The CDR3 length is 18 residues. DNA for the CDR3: TGCAGCGTTGAAGAAGGGGACAGGGGGGTCTACATGAACACTGAAGCTTTCTTT. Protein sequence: CSVEEGDRGVYMNTEAFF.

The CDR3 region has the DNA TGCAGTGCTAGTACGTCAAGCAGGGGTACGCAGTATTTT. As protein: CSASTSSRGTQYF. The gene calls are TRBV20-1 and TRBJ2-3, with TRBD1 as a possible D gene (6 bases). V was pared by 3 bases and J by 8 bases, with 15 bases between. In germline, CDR1 is DFQATT, CDR2 SNEGSKA (reference sequence). The CDR3 is 13 amino acids.

DNA of the CDR3: TGCAGTGCTAGGCGGGACAGGGGGGATTCACCCCTCCACTTT. This gives the protein CSARRDRGDSPLHF. The chain recombines TRBV20-1 with TRBJ1-6; 11 bases line up with TRBD1. The germline V gene encodes CDR1 DFQATT and CDR2 SNEGSKA (reference sequence). The ends lost 3 bases at V and 8 bases at J; junction bases unmatched: 3. The CDR3 runs to 14 residues.